This TCR beta chain was profiled in a study of post-analysis software for immune sequencing data. Study-wide background: Both relapsing-remitting and secondary progressive multiple sclerosis featured among the disease courses, as did progressive-relapsing multiple sclerosis. Whole-study findings and limits: Clustering by F measure revealed strong co-clustering among samples prepared together in one batch. Significantly decreased normalized Chao1 diversity was recorded for multiple sclerosis patients relative to controls. TRBV segments more frequent in patients than in controls numbered five and included TRBV5-6, TRBV5-1 and TRBV20-1.

Tagging with unique molecular identifiers was a feature of the TCR beta cDNA libraries. Between roughly 1 and 10 million T cells gave rise to around 500,000 cDNA molecules. TCRdb called the PCR reads again in MiXCR, with one record for every CDR3 protein. The repertoire consists of approximately 250,000 distinct CDR3 sequences, with 35% to 40% occurring once and the leading ten covering 4% to 6%. Remarks on this clonotype: Its target is not known.

V was cut by 6 bases and J by 0 bases, with 18 bases left in between. CDR1 DFQATT and CDR2 SNEGSKA come from the germline V gene (reference sequence). CDR3 length: 16 amino acids. This chain connects TRBV20-1 to TRBJ2-1, with TRBD1 as a possible D gene (5 bases). This TCR was sampled from a girl aged 10 to 17 with multiple sclerosis. Material: blood. The CDR3 region is CSAARAGVFSYNEQFF. CDR3 in DNA: TGCAGTGCCGCCAGGGCAGGAGTATTCTCCTACAATGAGCAGTTCTTC.